This T cell receptor beta chain was sequenced during a study of blood T cell repertoires in COVID-19 (dated by TCRdb to the early 2020s). With regard to the full study: Samples covering the acute and convalescent phases of COVID-19 were provided by collaborators in the United States, Italy and Spain. HLA class I and class II types, where available, came from metadata supplied by the sample provider rather than from assay-based typing. The prospective study material was composed of cDNA or gDNA derived from T cells, B-cell-depleted T cells, or PBMCs. The dataset comprised deeply sampled blood TCRbeta repertoires from subjects exposed to, actively infected with, or recovered from COVID-19. A de-identified subject ID, COVID-19 status, age in years and sex were almost always included in the sample metadata. The samples were drawn from the first 160 participants of the ongoing ImmuneRACE study and from 1,254 subjects provided by 6 global collaborators. The repertoires were released in a freely available public database intended as a resource for research on the immune response to SARS-CoV-2.

This clone has only a few counts. No antigen is known for it. No much larger clonotype is one base removed from it; base qualities were not supplied. What the authors observed across the whole study: The amount of clinical and demographic metadata varied by source and participant and was provided uncurated.

TCRbeta CDR3 regions were amplified from genomic DNA using the immunoSEQ Assay, a bias-controlled multiplex PCR. Processing in the source paper ran as follows. The number of nucleated cells in each sample was estimated by amplification of reference gene primers within the assay. Sequence reads were collapsed and filtered to measure the absolute abundance of every unique TCRbeta CDR3 rearrangement. For each sample, productive Simpson clonality was calculated as the square root of Simpson's diversity index over productive rearrangements. TCRdb carries this immuneACCESS record with in-frame sequences only. Its versions omit some clonotypes, under half of them owing to an unresolved V gene in the studies checked, with the rest unexplained. V and J calls and clone size are given by that table; D and trimming were obtained from the DNA. In this sample the table shows approximately 150,000 clones, about 85% of which occur a single time. The top ten hold under 7% of the sample.

One collaborating source in Seattle enrolled patients during active infection and followed them longitudinally through the course of disease. Each collaborating institution followed its own protocols to collect whole blood in K2EDTA tubes. For TCRbeta analysis, collaborators shipped samples in one of three forms: frozen whole blood, isolated PBMCs, or DNA extracted from either of those sample types. The germline ends are 13 bases apart after V is trimmed by 8 bases and J by 8 bases. The CDR3, from cysteine to phenylalanine, totals 12 residues. Only the CDR3 portion is preserved as DNA: 36 bases, with reading frame beginning at the first base. CDR1 is given as SNHLY and CDR2 as FYNNEI, both from the germline V gene.

The chain was built from TRBV2 and TRBJ1-5; the D gene is possibly TRBD1, with 6 bases matching. This TCR came from a woman between 50 and 59 years old with COVID-19, enrolled during active disease. The specimen was peripheral blood. CDR3 sequence: CASSQGQEPQHF. The nucleotide sequence reads TGTGCCAGCTCGCAGGGGCAAGAGCCCCAGCATTTT.